This T cell receptor beta chain was observed in a study of cytomegalovirus exposure and HLA in healthy donors. Findings and limits, study-wide: Listed as cytomegalovirus-associated were about 160 TCR beta chains. The classifier, whose performance was assessed in both the original and validation cohorts, reportedly diagnosed cytomegalovirus status with high specificity and sensitivity.

Primers for the PCR totalled 60 Vbeta and 13 Jbeta. Only in-frame clones appear in the TCRdb table, and some are missing; sequencing was by immunoSEQ multiplex PCR. The sample contains fewer than 90,000 clones, more than 75% of which appear only once. Turning to this clone: The antigen is unknown.

V was cut by 5 bases and J by 3 bases, with 14 bases left in between. The CDR3 has 14 amino acids. Germline CDR1 and CDR2: MNHNS and SASEGT. This chain uses TRBV6-1 with TRBJ2-7; D possibly corresponds to TRBD1 (6 bases). The TCR comes from a middle-aged woman in good health and CMV-seropositive. Input material: PBMCs. The CDR3 spells CASSFPGVSYEQYF. CDR3 nucleotide sequence: TGTGCCAGCAGTTTCCCAGGGGTGAGCTACGAGCAGTACTTC.